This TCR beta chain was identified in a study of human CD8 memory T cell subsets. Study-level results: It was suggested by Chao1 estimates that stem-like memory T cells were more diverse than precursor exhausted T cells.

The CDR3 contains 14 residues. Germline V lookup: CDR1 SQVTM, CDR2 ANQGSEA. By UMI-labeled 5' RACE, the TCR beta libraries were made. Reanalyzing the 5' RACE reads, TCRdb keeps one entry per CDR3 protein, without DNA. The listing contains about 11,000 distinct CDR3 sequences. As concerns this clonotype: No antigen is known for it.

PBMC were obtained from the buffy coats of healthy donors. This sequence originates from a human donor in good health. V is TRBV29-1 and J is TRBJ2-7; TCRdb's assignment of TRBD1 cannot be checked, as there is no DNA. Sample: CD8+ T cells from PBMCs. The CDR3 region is CSVEEAGGTYEQYF.